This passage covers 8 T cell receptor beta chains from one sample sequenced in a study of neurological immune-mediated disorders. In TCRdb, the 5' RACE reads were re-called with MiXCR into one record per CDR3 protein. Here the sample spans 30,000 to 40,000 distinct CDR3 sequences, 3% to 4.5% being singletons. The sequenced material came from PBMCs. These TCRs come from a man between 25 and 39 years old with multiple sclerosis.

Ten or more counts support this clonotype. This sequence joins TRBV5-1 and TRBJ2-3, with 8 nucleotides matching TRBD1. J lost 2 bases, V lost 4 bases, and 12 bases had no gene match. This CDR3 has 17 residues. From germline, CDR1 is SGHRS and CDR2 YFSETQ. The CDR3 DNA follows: TGCGCCAGCAGCCCGCTCCTCGGACAGGGCTTCACAGATACGCAGTATTTT. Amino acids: CASSPLLGQGFTDTQYF.

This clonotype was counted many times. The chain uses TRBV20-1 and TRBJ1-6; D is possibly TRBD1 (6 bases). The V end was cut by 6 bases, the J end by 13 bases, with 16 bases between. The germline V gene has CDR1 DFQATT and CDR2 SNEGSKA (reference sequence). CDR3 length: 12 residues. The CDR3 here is CSAQGGGGPLHF. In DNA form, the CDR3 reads TGCAGTGCCCAAGGGGGTGGAGGGCCCCTCCACTTT.

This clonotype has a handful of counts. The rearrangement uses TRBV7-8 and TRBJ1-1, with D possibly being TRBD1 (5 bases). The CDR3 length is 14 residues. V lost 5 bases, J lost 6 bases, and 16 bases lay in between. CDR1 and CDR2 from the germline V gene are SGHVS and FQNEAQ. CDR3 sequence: CASSVVTAGAEAFF. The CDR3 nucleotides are TGTGCCAGCAGCGTAGTCACGGCGGGGGCTGAAGCTTTCTTT.

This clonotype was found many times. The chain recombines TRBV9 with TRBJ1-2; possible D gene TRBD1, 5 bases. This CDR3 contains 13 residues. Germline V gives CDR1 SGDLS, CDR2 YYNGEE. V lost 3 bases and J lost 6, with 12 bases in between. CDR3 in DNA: TGTGCCAGCAGCGGTCAGGGATTTGATGGCTACACCTTC. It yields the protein CASSGQGFDGYTF. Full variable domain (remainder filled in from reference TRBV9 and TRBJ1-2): DSGVTQTPKHLITATGQRVTLRCSPRSGDLSVYWYQQSLDQGLQFLIQYYNGEERAKGNILERFSAQQFPDLHSELNLSSLELGDSALYFCASSGQGFDGYTFGSGTRLTVV.

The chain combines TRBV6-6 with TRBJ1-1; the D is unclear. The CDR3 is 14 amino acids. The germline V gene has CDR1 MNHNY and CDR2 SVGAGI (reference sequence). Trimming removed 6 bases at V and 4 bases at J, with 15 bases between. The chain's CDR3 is CASSRITTITEAFF. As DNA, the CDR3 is TGTGCCAGCAGCCGTATAACGACAATCACTGAAGCTTTCTTT.

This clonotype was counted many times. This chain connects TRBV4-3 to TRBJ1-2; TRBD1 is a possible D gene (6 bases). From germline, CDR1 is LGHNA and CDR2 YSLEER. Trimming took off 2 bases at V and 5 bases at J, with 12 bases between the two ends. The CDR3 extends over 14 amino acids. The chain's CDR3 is CASSQRGGEYGYTF. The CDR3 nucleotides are TGCGCCAGCAGCCAAAGGGGGGGAGAGTATGGCTACACCTTC.

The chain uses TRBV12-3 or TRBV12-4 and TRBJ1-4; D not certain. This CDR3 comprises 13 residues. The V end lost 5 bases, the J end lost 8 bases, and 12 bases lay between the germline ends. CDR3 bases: TGTGCCAGCAGTCAGGAAGGGAACGAAAAACTGTTTTTT. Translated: CASSQEGNEKLFF.

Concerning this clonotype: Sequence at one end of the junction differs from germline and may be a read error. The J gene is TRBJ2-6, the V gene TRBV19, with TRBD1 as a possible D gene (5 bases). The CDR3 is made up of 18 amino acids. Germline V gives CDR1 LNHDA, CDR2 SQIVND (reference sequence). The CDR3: CASSIPVRAVEGAKVLTF. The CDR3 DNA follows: TGTGCCAGTAGTATACCCGTCCGCGCGGTAGAAGGGGCCAAAGTCCTGACTTTC.